The 7 T cell receptor beta chains reported below all come from one sample, sequenced in a study of naive and memory T cell subsets. These receptors are not linked to any known antigen. The beta constant-region primer was an equimolar mix of two oligonucleotides covering TRBC1 and TRBC2. The ligated cDNA underwent four PCR rounds using SP2 and nested alpha and beta constant-region primers. In TCRdb, the UMI-ligation and nested PCR reads were re-called with MiXCR into one record per CDR3 protein. The sample lists approximately 140,000 distinct CDR3 sequences, about 20% occurring once. The study, taken as a whole, reports: Possibly reflecting memory cells re-expressing CD45RA, a few larger clonotypes occurred in naive repertoires, especially CD8.

Sequences were obtained from naive CD8+ T cells from blood. Every receptor here comes from a human donor in good health.

This clonotype has more than one count but fewer than ten. This chain links TRBV4-1 with TRBJ2-7; D is unclear. V shed 3 bases and J shed 7 bases, with 10 bases lying between them. The germline CDR1 and CDR2 sequences are MGHRA and YSYEKL. The CDR3 sequence is 12 residues long. CDR3 in DNA: TGCGCCAGCAGCCAGGCAGGTGGGGAGCAGTACTTC. Protein: CASSQAGGEQYF.

This clonotype was seen a handful of times. The chain couples TRBV20-1 to TRBJ2-1; maybe TRBD1 (6 bases). V lost 6 bases to trimming and J lost 0 bases, with 18 bases between them. Germline V gene data show CDR1 as DFQATT and CDR2 as SNEGSKA (reference sequence). The CDR3 is 16 amino acids. Written as DNA, the CDR3 is TGCAGTGCAAGGATAATAAGGGGGAGCTCCTACAATGAGCAGTTCTTC. It translates to CSARIIRGSSYNEQFF.

This chain joins TRBV30 and TRBJ1-1, with a possible D match to TRBD1 (6 bases). The CDR3 runs 13 residues. Germline-derived CDR1 and CDR2 are GTSNPN and SVGIG (reference sequence). Trimming took 4 bases from V and 4 from J, leaving 13 bases between them. The CDR3 sequence: CAWILRGTTEAFF. The CDR3 coding sequence is TGTGCCTGGATTCTCAGGGGTACCACTGAAGCTTTCTTT.

This chain links TRBV5-1 with TRBJ2-3; D is possibly TRBD1 (6 bases). The germline V and J ends were trimmed by 4 bases and 5 bases, with 14 bases remaining between them. CDR1 and CDR2 (germline): SGHRS, YFSETQ. The CDR3 extends over 14 amino acids. As DNA, the CDR3 is TGCGCCAGCAGCCCCCGACAGGTTTTAGATACGCAGTATTTT. Protein sequence: CASSPRQVLDTQYF.

This clonotype was recorded a few times. J is TRBJ2-5 and V is TRBV11-2; weak D call: TRBD1 (6 bases). The CDR3 spans 15 residues. Germline assignment: CDR1 SGHAT and CDR2 FQNNGV. V lost 4 bases, J lost 3 bases, and 15 bases lay in between. CDR3 nucleotides: TGTGCCAGCAGCTATTGGGGGCCGTACGAAGAGACCCAGTACTTC. This encodes CASSYWGPYEETQYF.

This clonotype was seen more than once but under ten times. V gene TRBV24-1 combines with J gene TRBJ2-6, with D unclear. The ends were cut back, 2 bases at V and 5 bases at J, with 9 bases in the middle. Germline CDR1 and CDR2: KGHDR and SFDVKD. This CDR3 is built from 15 residues. This CDR3 is CATSDSRDWANVLTF. In DNA form, the CDR3 reads TGTGCCACCAGTGATTCAAGAGACTGGGCCAACGTCCTGACTTTC.

The chain couples TRBV4-3 to TRBJ2-1; 7 bases are a match to TRBD2. Germline-derived CDR1 and CDR2 are LGHNA and YSLEER. The CDR3 runs to 16 residues. The trim removed 0 bases at V and 9 bases at J, leaving 11 bases unmatched. The CDR3 spells CASSQDLAEVLSEQFF. CDR3 coding DNA: TGCGCCAGCAGCCAAGACCTAGCGGAAGTCCTTAGTGAGCAGTTCTTC.